The present T cell receptor beta chain was sequenced within a study of cytomegalovirus exposure and HLA in healthy donors. With 60 Vbeta and 13 Jbeta primers, the PCR was carried out. TCRdb's copy holds only in-frame clones and misses some; the assay was immunoSEQ multiplex PCR. The sample shows about 140,000 clones, 75% to 80% of them seen only once. Germline V gene data show CDR1 as KGHSH and CDR2 as LQKENI. The V gene end was trimmed by 3 bases and the J gene end by 4 bases; junction bases not matched to a gene: 1. The CDR3 totals 14 residues. Study-wide results and caveats: Analysis performed later found more than 15,000 TCR beta sequences associated with HLA alleles at 0.05 false discovery rate. In a later analysis, TCR beta V- and J-gene trimming showed a link to a missense DCLRE1C variant.

About this clone: Its antigen is unidentified.

The sample comprised PBMCs. This TCR was sampled from a woman in her fifties or sixties in good health and CMV-seronegative. The chain combines TRBV18 with TRBJ1-5; 9 nucleotides line up with TRBD1. The DNA of the CDR3 is TGTGCCAGCTCACCGGGGACAGGGAATCAGCCCCAGCATTTT. Encoded protein: CASSPGTGNQPQHF.